Listed below are T cell receptor beta chains from one sample, sequenced in a study of cytomegalovirus exposure and HLA in healthy donors. Assay used: immunoSEQ multiplex PCR; TCRdb lists only in-frame clones, some missing. The data include 85,000 to 110,000 clones; the top ten clones carry about 3%. The sequencing sample was made of PBMCs. These receptors were collected from a man between 40 and 49 years old in good health and CMV-seronegative. Both conserved end residues are part of each CDR3. The D gene is left open where the match is weak.

J | D | V | CDR3
TRBJ2-2 | - | TRBV7-8 | CASARSGSNTGELFF
- | TRBD1 | TRBV19 | CASSIVGTGYEQYF
TRBJ2-5 | TRBD1 | TRBV7-7 | CASSPTGQGETQYF
TRBJ2-7 | - | TRBV29-1 | CSVPGGRRGHSYEQYF
TRBJ2-7 | TRBD2 | TRBV18 | CASSPPSSGGLEQYF
TRBJ1-5 | - | TRBV9 | CASSASPPNIGQNQPQHF
TRBJ2-7 | - | TRBV11-2 | CASSRNPRDKYSYEQYF
TRBJ2-1 | - | TRBV5-4 | CASSHVDMDEQFF
TRBJ2-5 | - | TRBV5-4 | CASSLRTEVETQYF
TRBJ2-2 | - | TRBV5-1 | CASSFLLNTGELFF
TRBJ2-1 | TRBD2 | TRBV19 | CASQTDGGNEQFF
TRBJ1-2 | TRBD1 | TRBV6-1 | CASRPGQGYGYTF
TRBJ1-6 | TRBD1 | TRBV18 | CASSPLRQGSYNSPLHF
TRBJ1-4 | TRBD1 | TRBV7-9 | CASSPGQGYEKLFF
TRBJ1-5 | - | TRBV2 | CASSEGVQVGVVQPQHF
TRBJ1-4 | - | TRBV6-5 | CASSYSGGNNEKLFF
TRBJ2-2 | - | TRBV4-2 | CASSQDLLLDGAGELFF
TRBJ2-3 | TRBD1 | TRBV27 | CASSRTGQSTDTQYF
TRBJ2-2 | - | TRBV13 | CASSFIGPRGTGELFF
TRBJ2-3 | - | TRBV27 | CASIRSGGGDTQYF
TRBJ2-1 | TRBD2 | TRBV19 | CASTRAGGPYNEQFF
TRBJ2-7 | - | TRBV7-2 | CASSRARPLGEQYF
TRBJ1-2 | - | TRBV6-5 | CASTLLPDSNYGYTF
TRBJ2-7 | - | TRBV10-1 | CASSEGSRQTRQYF
TRBJ1-2 | - | TRBV7-2 | CASSLGQSYGYTF
TRBJ2-7 | TRBD2 | TRBV7-2 | CASSPSAAGGPTSYEQYF
TRBJ2-2 | TRBD1 | TRBV28 | CATGTANTGELFF
TRBJ2-7 | TRBD2 | TRBV15 | CATSRTLGTSGTYEQYF